A single sample is the source of the 24 T cell receptor beta chains below, sequenced in a study of cytomegalovirus exposure and HLA in healthy donors. 13 Jbeta primers and 60 Vbeta primers were used for the PCR. TCRdb keeps only in-frame clones here, not all; method: immunoSEQ multiplex PCR. The sample shows roughly 100,000 clones, around 76% of them seen only once. Sequenced: PBMCs. Receptors originate from a woman aged 50 to 60 in good health and CMV-seropositive.

The rearrangement joins TRBV2 to TRBJ2-1; 7 bases agree with TRBD2. With V trimmed by 7 bases and J by 6 bases, 6 bases remained unmatched. The CDR3 totals 13 residues. Germline CDR1 reads SNHLY; CDR2 reads FYNNEI. The chain's CDR3 is CASILWGGNEQFF. CDR3 in DNA: TGTGCCAGCATACTATGGGGGGGCAATGAGCAGTTCTTC.

The chain has TRBV25-1 and TRBJ1-2, with a tentative D call TRBD1 (5 bases). CDR1 is MGHDK, CDR2 SYGVNS, per germline. The V gene lost 3 bases and the J gene lost 6 bases, with 11 bases spanning the gap. This CDR3 is 13 amino acids long. The CDR3 DNA follows: TGTGCCAGCAGTGAGCCGGGGGAACATGGCTACACCTTC. Protein product: CASSEPGEHGYTF.

The chain joins TRBV18 to TRBJ2-2; the match to TRBD1 covers 7 bases. Germline lookup yields CDR1 KGHSH and CDR2 LQKENI. The CDR3 consists of 17 residues. With 2 bases clipped from V and 2 bases from J, the junction kept 8 bases outside the gene matches. CDR3 amino acids: CASSPSGQGVNTGELFF. The CDR3 nucleotides are TGTGCCAGCTCACCATCCGGGCAGGGGGTTAACACCGGGGAGCTGTTTTTT.

The rearrangement links TRBV4-1 to TRBJ1-3, with a weak D call TRBD1 (5 bases). The length of the CDR3 is 14 residues. The germline V gene encodes CDR1 MGHRA and CDR2 YSYEKL. Deletions cut 6 bases from V and 0 bases from J, with 9 bases between. The CDR3 is CASSTGSSGNTIYF. CDR3 DNA sequence: TGCGCCAGCAGTACAGGATCCTCTGGAAACACCATATATTTT.

The V gene is TRBV5-1, the J gene TRBJ1-2, with D hard to call. CDR3 length: 14 amino acids. CDR1 is SGHRS and CDR2 is YFSETQ in the germline V gene. Between the trimmed V and J ends, which lost 0 bases and 0 bases, there was a span of 6 bases. The CDR3 protein is CASSLAPANYGYTF. The DNA of the CDR3 is TGCGCCAGCAGCTTGGCCCCAGCTAACTATGGCTACACCTTC.

The chain is built from TRBV2 and TRBJ1-1; D is perhaps TRBD1 (5 bases). The V gene lost 6 bases and the J gene lost 1 base, with 15 bases spanning the gap. There are 15 residues in the CDR3. The germline V gene encodes CDR1 SNHLY and CDR2 FYNNEI. For the CDR3, the DNA is TGTGCCAGCAGGGACAAACAGGTGGCGAACACTGAAGCTTTCTTT. Translated: CASRDKQVANTEAFF.

V gene TRBV5-1 combines with J gene TRBJ2-3, with 15 bases matching TRBD2. V lost 2 bases, J lost 0 bases, and 4 bases stayed unmatched. Germline V lookup: CDR1 SGHRS, CDR2 YFSETQ. The CDR3 length is 18 residues. DNA of the CDR3: TGCGCCAGCAGCTTCGGGACTAGCGGGGGGACTAGCACAGATACGCAGTATTTT. Protein: CASSFGTSGGTSTDTQYF.

The chain is built from TRBV5-1 and TRBJ1-4, with TRBD1 matching over 10 bases. The CDR3 consists of 14 residues. The germline V gene encodes CDR1 SGHRS and CDR2 YFSETQ. J was trimmed by 6 bases and V by 3 bases; bases with no gene match: 2. The DNA for the CDR3 is TGCGCCAGCAGCTCCGGGACAGGGGATGAAAAACTGTTTTTT. This codes for CASSSGTGDEKLFF.

The rearrangement joins TRBV4-3 to TRBJ1-2; D perhaps matches TRBD1 (6 bases). With 3 bases removed from V and 11 bases from J, the gap between germline ends came to 19 bases. Germline lookup yields CDR1 LGHNA and CDR2 YSLEER. There are 14 residues in the CDR3. The CDR3 bases are TGCGCCAGCAGCCACACGCTTCTAAACAGGGCTTACACCTTC. Translated: CASSHTLLNRAYTF.

The chain combines TRBV6-5 with TRBJ2-7; TRBD2 is a possible D gene (6 bases). V lost 6 bases, J lost 2 bases, and 11 bases lay in between. Germline-derived CDR1 and CDR2 are MNHEY and SVGAGI. The CDR3 consists of 13 residues. The CDR3 reads CASRVPGAYEQYF. The CDR3 DNA is TGTGCCAGCAGAGTTCCGGGGGCCTACGAGCAGTACTTC.

CDR3 amino acids: CATSSDSRDMGRWPQHF. DNA of the CDR3: TGTGCCACCAGCAGTGATTCCCGGGACATGGGGCGCTGGCCCCAGCATTTT. This sequence joins TRBV15 and TRBJ1-5; D might be TRBD1 (6 bases). The V end was cut by 3 bases, the J end by 9 bases, with 24 bases between. Germline values: CDR1 LNHNV, CDR2 YYDKDF (reference sequence). This CDR3 region has 17 residues.

This chain connects TRBV28 to TRBJ1-2; 9 nucleotides match TRBD1. This CDR3 contains 14 residues. J was trimmed by 1 base and V by 4 bases; bases with no gene match: 1. Germline V gene lookup returns CDR1 MDHEN and CDR2 SYDVKM. CDR3 nucleotide sequence: TGTGCCAGCAGTTCGACAGGGGGTAACTATGGCTACACCTTC. It encodes CASSSTGGNYGYTF.

The chain employs TRBV2 and TRBJ2-6, with unresolved D. Germline CDR1 reads SNHLY; CDR2 reads FYNNEI. The CDR3 is 17 residues long. Trimming removed 3 bases from V and 0 bases from J, with 12 bases in between. The CDR3 bases are TGTGCCAGCAGTGACCCGGGTCACTTCTCTGGGGCCAACGTCCTGACTTTC. Its protein is CASSDPGHFSGANVLTF.

The chain uses TRBV30 and TRBJ1-6; 9 bases map to TRBD1. The CDR3 sequence is 18 residues long. Germline values: CDR1 GTSNPN, CDR2 SVGIG (reference sequence). V shed 2 bases, J shed 6 bases, and the junction held 14 bases outside the gene matches. The CDR3 spells CAWSPWTGTGLFNSPLHF. The CDR3 DNA reads as TGTGCCTGGAGTCCCTGGACCGGGACAGGGTTGTTTAATTCACCCCTCCACTTT.

The genes are TRBV13 and TRBJ2-1; D may be TRBD2 (5 bases). Germline lookup yields CDR1 PRHDT and CDR2 FYEKMQ (reference sequence). This CDR3 comprises 15 residues. Between the trimmed V and J ends, which lost 2 bases and 6 bases, there was a span of 14 bases. This CDR3 is CASSLSDFGVNEQFF. The CDR3, as DNA: TGTGCCAGCAGCTTATCGGACTTCGGGGTCAATGAGCAGTTCTTC.

This clone has only one observation. The chain combines TRBV6-1 with TRBJ2-5; 8 bases map to TRBD2. CDR3 size: 17 residues. Losses at the gene ends were 0 bases for V and 0 bases for J; bases not matched to a gene: 6. Germline V gene data show CDR1 as MNHNS and CDR2 as SASEGT. As DNA, the CDR3 is TGTGCCAGCAGTGAAGCACGGGGGGGAGGGTACCAAGAGACCCAGTACTTC. Its protein is CASSEARGGGYQETQYF.

The chain links TRBV11-2 to TRBJ1-1; D is perhaps TRBD1 (6 bases). Germline lookup yields CDR1 SGHAT and CDR2 FQNNGV. This CDR3 has 16 residues. V lost 7 bases, J lost 1 base, and 19 bases lay in between. The CDR3 sequence: CASMRGRGGGNTEAFF. The CDR3 DNA sequence: TGTGCCAGCATGAGGGGCCGGGGAGGGGGGAACACTGAAGCTTTCTTT.

In its sample, this clone was seen once. The chain couples TRBV5-5 to TRBJ2-3; possibly TRBD1 for D (7 bases). Germline-derived CDR1 and CDR2 are SGHKS and YYEKEE (reference sequence). V lost 2 bases and J lost 0, with 10 bases in between. There are 15 residues in the CDR3. The CDR3 protein is CASSFAGQSTDTQYF. In nucleotides, the CDR3 is TGTGCCAGCAGCTTCGCGGGACAGAGCACAGATACGCAGTATTTT. Variable domain in full (rest from reference TRBV5-5 and TRBJ2-3): DAGVTQSPTHLIKTRGQQVTLRCSPISGHKSVSWYQQVLGQGPQFIFQYYEKEERGRGNFPDRFSARQFPNYSSELNVNALLLGDSALYLCASSFAGQSTDTQYFGPGTRLTVL.

The chain recombines TRBV5-1 with TRBJ2-1, with TRBD2 identical over 12 bases. Losses at the gene ends were 10 bases for V and 7 bases for J; bases not matched to a gene: 18. CDR3 length: 17 residues. In germline, CDR1 is SGHRS, CDR2 YFSETQ. This CDR3 reads CASRPTLTSGGRNEQFF. CDR3 nucleotides: TGCGCCTCCCGGCCTACTCTGACTAGCGGGGGCAGGAATGAGCAGTTCTTC.

This chain connects TRBV30 to TRBJ2-3; D is unclear. The V and J ends lost 0 bases and 1 base respectively, with 5 bases between them. The CDR3 is made up of 13 amino acids. CDR1 and CDR2 from the germline V gene are GTSNPN and SVGIG (reference sequence). The CDR3 nucleotides are TGTGCCTGGAGTGTTGGGCGCACAGATACGCAGTATTTT. Translation gives CAWSVGRTDTQYF.

This sequence joins TRBV2 and TRBJ1-2; 7 bases line up with TRBD1. J lost 0 bases, V lost 8 bases, and 12 bases had no gene match. The germline gives CDR1 SNHLY, CDR2 FYNNEI. The CDR3 covers 16 residues. In DNA, the CDR3 is TGTGCCAGCCAACCTACAGGGGCGATACCTAACTATGGCTACACCTTC. Amino acid sequence: CASQPTGAIPNYGYTF.

The J gene is TRBJ2-5, the V gene TRBV6-5, with TRBD1 matching over 9 bases. Germline V gives CDR1 MNHEY, CDR2 SVGAGI. There are 14 residues in the CDR3. The junction had 7 bases not matched to a gene; V was cut back by 6 bases and J by 5 bases. CDR3 loop: CASRLRQGGETQYF. CDR3 bases: TGTGCCAGCAGATTACGACAGGGGGGGGAGACCCAGTACTTC.

J is TRBJ1-4 and V is TRBV18; 7 bases align to TRBD1. The germline gives CDR1 KGHSH, CDR2 LQKENI. This CDR3 spans 16 amino acids. The junction had 4 bases not matched to a gene; V was cut back by 3 bases and J by 0 bases. CDR3: CASSPLDRTTNEKLFF. CDR3 in DNA: TGTGCCAGCTCACCCCTGGACAGGACAACTAATGAAAAACTGTTTTTT.

This sequence joins TRBV27 and TRBJ2-7, with a tentative D call TRBD1 (5 bases). Trimming left V 3 bases short and J 4 bases short, with 10 bases between. Germline CDR1 reads MNHEY; CDR2 reads SMNVEV (reference sequence). The CDR3 contains 13 residues. The CDR3 region has the DNA TGTGCCAGCAGTTTGGCCAGGGCTTACGAGCAGTACTTC. It encodes CASSLARAYEQYF.